This T cell receptor beta chain is drawn from a study of cytomegalovirus exposure and HLA in healthy donors. In the PCR, 60 Vbeta and 13 Jbeta primers were used. This table comes from immunoSEQ multiplex PCR, and its TCRdb copy is limited to in-frame clones, with some not included. Of 200,000 or so clones listed, over 65% are singletons. Germline CDR1 is SGHTA and CDR2 is FQGNSA. This CDR3 region has 13 residues. Trimming cost V 3 bases and J 3 bases, with 9 bases left between them. The chain combines TRBV7-2 with TRBJ2-7; D not resolved. The sequenced sample was PBMCs. The sequence derives from a boy between 2 and 15 years old in good health and CMV-seronegative. The CDR3 coding sequence is TGTGCCAGCAGCTTCGCTACCCACTACGAGCAGTACTTC. It is translated as CASSFATHYEQYF.